Following are 3 T cell receptor beta chains from one sample sequenced in a study of shared clonotypes between healthy human individuals. Only in-frame clones appear in the TCRdb table, and some are missing; sequencing was by immunoSEQ multiplex PCR. The data show 1.5 million to 2.5 million clones, just under 95% seen once. Selected positively for CCR7 and CD45RO-negative, naive CD8 cells excluded terminally differentiated effector memory CD45RA+ cells. Material for sequencing was naive CD8+ T cells sorted from blood. These TCRs come from a young man in good health.

V is TRBV6-6 and J is TRBJ2-1; 9 bases fit TRBD1. V lost 4 bases to trimming and J lost 8 bases; unmatched junction nucleotides: 6. Per germline, CDR1 MNHNY and CDR2 SVGAGI (reference sequence). This CDR3 comprises 14 residues. In nucleotides, the CDR3 is TGTGCCAGCAGTTCGGGACAGGGTTATCATGAGCAGTTCTTC. Translation: CASSSGQGYHEQFF.

The chain uses TRBV29-1 and TRBJ2-5, with D unclear. The CDR3 covers 13 residues. The V end was cut by 0 bases, the J end by 2 bases, with 7 bases between. CDR1 SQVTM and CDR2 ANQGSEA come from the germline V gene. The DNA for the CDR3 is TGCAGCGTTGAAGATCTACTTCAAGAGACCCAGTACTTC. Its protein product is CSVEDLLQETQYF.

The chain joins TRBV9 to TRBJ2-3, with TRBD1 matching over 7 bases. The CDR3 is made up of 14 amino acids. The junction had 2 bases not matched to a gene; V was cut back by 4 bases and J by 0 bases. From germline, CDR1 is SGDLS and CDR2 YYNGEE. The CDR3 sequence: CASSTDRSTDTQYF. The CDR3 DNA reads TGTGCCAGCAGCACGGACAGGAGCACAGATACGCAGTATTTT.